The 32 T cell receptor beta chains below come from one sample, sequenced in a study of blood T cells in healthy people across ages. The authors ran a second PCR of 7 to 11 cycles using a sample-barcoded 5' primer and a J-beta primer mix. TCRdb re-called the 5' RACE reads through MiXCR, storing one row per CDR3 protein. The table has 890,000 or so distinct CDR3 sequences, around two thirds seen once. What was sequenced was blood. These receptors were taken from a man under 40 in good health.

This clonotype was seen more than once but under ten times. The rearrangement links TRBV2 to TRBJ2-1; TRBD1 matches 7 bases. The CDR3 sequence is 14 residues long. CDR1 and CDR2 from the germline V gene are SNHLY and FYNNEI. Trimming cost V 7 bases and J 1 base; bases outside gene matches: 4. The CDR3 is CASKGTESYNEQFF. CDR3 DNA: TGTGCCAGCAAGGGGACAGAGTCCTACAATGAGCAGTTCTTC.

The rearrangement uses TRBV2 and TRBJ1-5, with unresolved D. Germline lookup yields CDR1 SNHLY and CDR2 FYNNEI. CDR3 length: 12 amino acids. V lost 5 bases, J lost 6 bases, and 8 bases lay in between. The CDR3 DNA follows: TGTGCCAGCAGTTCCAAGGGTCAGCCCCAGCATTTT. It translates to CASSSKGQPQHF. The full variable domain, rest sourced from reference TRBV2 and TRBJ1-5, is EPEVTQTPSHQVTQMGQEVILRCVPISNHLYFYWYRQILGQKVEFLVSFYNNEISEKSEIFDDQFSVERPDGSNFTLKIRSTKLEDSAMYFCASSSKGQPQHFGDGTRLSIL.

The gene calls are TRBV7-2 and TRBJ1-4, with 7 bases aligning to TRBD1. There are 13 residues in the CDR3. Germline V gene sequence: CDR1 SGHTA, CDR2 FQGNSA. The V segment lost 8 bases and the J segment 7 bases; nucleotides outside the gene matches: 7. CDR3 sequence (DNA): TGTGCCAGCCAGGGGGGGTCGGGTGAAAAACTGTTTTTT. Residues: CASQGGSGEKLFF. Combining the CDR3 with reference TRBV7-2 and TRBJ1-4 gives the whole variable domain GAGVSQSPSNKVTEKGKDVELRCDPISGHTALYWYRQSLGQGLEFLIYFQGNSAPDKSGLPSDRFSAERTGGSVSTLTIQRTQQEDSAVYLCASQGGSGEKLFFGSGTQLSVL.

This clonotype came up a few times. V is TRBV7-9 and J is TRBJ2-1, with unresolved D. Germline V gene data show CDR1 as SEHNR and CDR2 as FQNEAQ (reference sequence). V lost 5 bases and J lost 9, with 17 bases in between. The CDR3 loop spans 14 amino acids. The CDR3 bases are TGTGCCAGCAGCCGAGACCTAGATGCAGTTGAGCAGTTCTTC. Translation gives CASSRDLDAVEQFF.

This clonotype has a handful of counts. The CDR3 bases are TGTGCCAGCAGCGAGGGCAGCGTAGCCAAAAACATTCAGTACTTC. Encoded protein: CASSEGSVAKNIQYF. The chain links TRBV3-1 to TRBJ2-4; the D gene is possibly TRBD2 (5 bases). The germline V gene has CDR1 LGHDT and CDR2 YNNKEL (reference sequence). Trimming shortened V by 5 bases and J by 0 bases, and 11 bases separated the two germline ends. The CDR3 totals 15 residues.

The gene calls are TRBV4-3 and TRBJ2-1; 7 nucleotides match TRBD2. Trimming at V came to 1 base and at J to 0 bases, leaving 6 bases not matched to a gene. This CDR3 has 17 amino acids. Germline lookup yields CDR1 LGHNA and CDR2 YSLEER. CDR3 in amino acids: CASSQVDGGSSYNEQFF. The DNA of the CDR3 is TGCGCCAGCAGCCAAGTTGACGGGGGGAGCTCCTACAATGAGCAGTTCTTC.

This clonotype was detected once. The chain has TRBV11-1 and TRBJ2-5; TRBD1 might be the D (5 bases). The CDR3 runs 15 residues. In germline, CDR1 is SGHAT, CDR2 FQDESV (reference sequence). With 4 bases removed from V and 4 bases from J, the gap between germline ends came to 16 bases. CDR3 in DNA: TGTGCCAGCAGCTCCGAGGTAACAGGACGAGAGACCCAGTACTTC. Its translation: CASSSEVTGRETQYF.

The chain recombines TRBV7-2 with TRBJ2-7, with 7 bases fitting TRBD2. Losses at the gene ends were 5 bases for V and 6 bases for J; bases not matched to a gene: 10. Looked up from germline, CDR1 is SGHTA and CDR2 is FQGNSA. The CDR3 spans 14 residues. The chain's CDR3 is CASSPYKAGLEQYF. CDR3 DNA sequence: TGTGCCAGCAGCCCCTACAAAGCGGGACTCGAGCAGTACTTC. Full variable domain (missing parts from reference TRBV7-2 and TRBJ2-7): GAGVSQSPSNKVTEKGKDVELRCDPISGHTALYWYRQSLGQGLEFLIYFQGNSAPDKSGLPSDRFSAERTGGSVSTLTIQRTQQEDSAVYLCASSPYKAGLEQYFGPGTRLTVT.

The chain employs TRBV25-1 and TRBJ1-5, with a possible D match to TRBD1 (5 bases). Germline V gene lookup returns CDR1 MGHDK and CDR2 SYGVNS. The V gene lost 3 bases and the J gene lost 7 bases, with 10 bases spanning the gap. The CDR3 is 13 amino acids. Here the CDR3 reads CASSDSQGQPQHF. The CDR3, as DNA: TGTGCCAGCAGTGATTCCCAGGGCCAGCCCCAGCATTTT.

V gene TRBV14 combines with J gene TRBJ2-7; D gene ambiguous. CDR1 is SGHDN and CDR2 is FVKESK in the germline V gene. This CDR3 contains 12 residues. V was pared by 0 bases and J by 7 bases, with 7 bases between. Written as DNA, the CDR3 is TGTGCCAGCAGCCAAGATTTGGTAGAGCAGTACTTC. As protein: CASSQDLVEQYF.

This chain joins TRBV28 and TRBJ2-7, with D perhaps TRBD1 (5 bases). Germline CDR1 and CDR2: MDHEN and SYDVKM. CDR3 length equals 16 residues. The V gene lost 2 bases and the J gene lost 7 bases, with 21 bases spanning the gap. CDR3 sequence: CASSLIVQGAYNEQYF. CDR3 DNA: TGTGCCAGCAGTTTAATCGTCCAGGGCGCCTACAATGAGCAGTACTTC.

This clonotype turned up a few times. V usage is TRBV10-3 and J usage is TRBJ2-5; D is unclear. The CDR3 extends over 14 amino acids. Trimming cost V 4 bases and J 1 base, with 10 bases left between them. The germline V gene encodes CDR1 ENHRY and CDR2 SYGVKD. The CDR3 loop is CAISVRQTQETQYF. The DNA of the CDR3 is TGTGCCATCAGTGTTCGACAAACCCAAGAGACCCAGTACTTC.

V gene TRBV7-9 combines with J gene TRBJ2-3; D perhaps matches TRBD1 (6 bases). Germline V gene lookup returns CDR1 SEHNR and CDR2 FQNEAQ (reference sequence). V shed 3 bases and J shed 5 bases, with 18 bases lying between them. This CDR3 comprises 16 residues. CDR3 sequence: CASSLWTARPLDTQYF. CDR3 DNA: TGTGCCAGCAGCTTGTGGACAGCCAGACCGTTAGATACGCAGTATTTT. Drawing the rest from reference TRBV7-9 and TRBJ2-3, the complete variable domain is DTGVSQNPRHKITKRGQNVTFRCDPISEHNRLYWYRQTLGQGPEFLTYFQNEAQLEKSRLLSDRFSAERPKGSFSTLEIQRTEQGDSAMYLCASSLWTARPLDTQYFGPGTRLTVL.

This clonotype was recorded a few times. This sequence joins TRBV2 and TRBJ2-7, with 11 bases that match TRBD1. V was clipped by 5 bases and J by 4 bases; unmatched bases: 7. This CDR3 is built from 15 residues. Germline V lookup: CDR1 SNHLY, CDR2 FYNNEI. The CDR3 DNA reads TGTGCCAGCAGTCCAGGACAGGGGGCAGCTTACGAGCAGTACTTC. Protein sequence: CASSPGQGAAYEQYF.

This clonotype showed up just once. The chain employs TRBV25-1 and TRBJ2-2; TRBD2 matches 10 bases. The germline V gene encodes CDR1 MGHDK and CDR2 SYGVNS. The CDR3 spans 14 residues. Losses at the gene ends were 10 bases for V and 4 bases for J; bases not matched to a gene: 6. The CDR3 nucleotides read TGTGCCACCCTAGCGGGGGCGGGCACCGGGGAGCTGTTTTTT. It encodes CATLAGAGTGELFF.

The chain couples TRBV29-1 to TRBJ1-2; no clear D gene. Germline V lookup: CDR1 SQVTM, CDR2 ANQGSEA. Trimming shortened V by 6 bases and J by 4 bases, and 12 bases separated the two germline ends. The CDR3 sequence is 12 residues long. The CDR3 sequence is CSVHGRSYGYTF. The DNA for the CDR3 is TGCAGCGTCCACGGACGTAGCTATGGCTACACCTTC.

This clonotype has only a few counts. This sequence joins TRBV7-2 and TRBJ2-1; D not resolved. Trimming cost V 3 bases and J 0 bases, with 9 bases left between them. Germline CDR1 is SGHTA and CDR2 is FQGNSA. The CDR3 spans 15 residues. CDR3 coding DNA: TGTGCCAGCAGCTTCGACCCTAACTCCTACAATGAGCAGTTCTTC. It is translated as CASSFDPNSYNEQFF.

This clonotype occurred a few times. The CDR3 loop is CASSAGTGGYKNIQYF. In nucleotides, the CDR3 is TGTGCCAGCAGCGCCGGGACAGGGGGCTACAAAAACATTCAGTACTTC. The rearrangement links TRBV9 to TRBJ2-4, with TRBD1 matching 12 bases. The V gene end was trimmed by 3 bases and the J gene end by 3 bases; junction bases not matched to a gene: 4. Germline V gives CDR1 SGDLS, CDR2 YYNGEE. The CDR3 consists of 16 residues. The variable domain in full, with the rest retrieved from reference TRBV9 and TRBJ2-4, is DSGVTQTPKHLITATGQRVTLRCSPRSGDLSVYWYQQSLDQGLQFLIQYYNGEERAKGNILERFSAQQFPDLHSELNLSSLELGDSALYFCASSAGTGGYKNIQYFGAGTRLSVL.

This clonotype was counted a few times. The chain carries TRBV7-2 and TRBJ1-2; D not resolved. This CDR3 contains 12 residues. Per the germline V gene, CDR1 is SGHTA and CDR2 is FQGNSA. V gave up 1 base and J gave up 8 bases, with 8 bases separating them. The CDR3 nucleotides are TGTGCCAGCAGCTTAGGAGTCGGGGGCTACACCTTC. This codes for CASSLGVGGYTF.

The J gene is TRBJ2-1, the V gene TRBV30; maybe TRBD1 (6 bases). The ends were cut back, 3 bases at V and 0 bases at J, with 12 bases in the middle. CDR3 length: 15 residues. CDR1 GTSNPN and CDR2 SVGIG come from the germline V gene (reference sequence). CDR3 nucleotides: TGTGCCTGGAGCTCACAGGGCATCTCCTACAATGAGCAGTTCTTC. Amino acid sequence: CAWSSQGISYNEQFF. The full variable domain, with the rest looked up from reference TRBV30 and TRBJ2-1, is SQTIHQWPATLVQPVGSPLSLECTVEGTSNPNLYWYRQAAGRGLQLLFYSVGIGQISSEVPQNLSASRPQDRQFILSSKKLLLSDSGFYLCAWSSQGISYNEQFFGPGTRLTVL.

The rearrangement uses TRBV28 and TRBJ1-4; maybe TRBD1 (5 bases). The CDR3 totals 16 residues. The ends were cut back, 5 bases at V and 3 bases at J, with 16 bases in the middle. Germline CDR1 MDHEN, CDR2 SYDVKM. CDR3 amino acids: CASSPAMGGANEKLFF. DNA for the CDR3: TGTGCCAGCAGTCCCGCCATGGGGGGGGCTAATGAAAAACTGTTTTTT.

The chain is built from TRBV15 and TRBJ2-1, with 11 bases matching TRBD2. Germline values: CDR1 LNHNV, CDR2 YYDKDF (reference sequence). The V and J ends lost 3 bases and 7 bases, in that order; junction bases with no gene match: 8. The CDR3 loop spans 16 amino acids. For the CDR3, the DNA is TGTGCCACCAGCAGCTTACTAGCGGGGGCTGGGAATGAGCAGTTCTTC. It yields the protein CATSSLLAGAGNEQFF.

A note on this clonotype: Possible read error: a much larger clone is one base away. The chain links TRBV6-5 to TRBJ2-7, with D possibly matching TRBD2 (5 bases). Trimming took off 0 bases at V and 2 bases at J, with 11 bases between the two ends. Germline CDR1 MNHEY, CDR2 SVGAGI. There are 15 residues in the CDR3. The CDR3 bases are TGTGCCAGCAGTTACTCGTGCGAGGGTCCCTACGAGCAGTACTTC. Protein: CASSYSCEGPYEQYF.

The V call is TRBV29-1, the J call TRBJ2-7, with 9 bases fitting TRBD1. Trimming at V came to 7 bases and at J to 0 bases, leaving 10 bases not matched to a gene. Germline V gene sequence: CDR1 SQVTM, CDR2 ANQGSEA. The CDR3 has 15 amino acids. This CDR3 reads CSATGQGESSYEQYF. The CDR3 DNA is TGCAGCGCCACGGGACAGGGCGAGAGCTCCTACGAGCAGTACTTC.

The chain couples TRBV6-1 to TRBJ2-1, with 7 bases matching TRBD2. CDR1 is MNHNS and CDR2 is SASEGT in the germline V gene. This CDR3 is 14 amino acids long. V lost 2 bases to trimming and J lost 8 bases; unmatched junction nucleotides: 6. CDR3 amino acids: CASSESGVVHEQFF. CDR3 nucleotide sequence: TGTGCCAGCAGTGAAAGCGGGGTTGTGCATGAGCAGTTCTTC.

V usage is TRBV15 and J usage is TRBJ2-7; D is undetermined. CDR3 length: 13 amino acids. V shed 1 base and J shed 2 bases, with 6 bases lying between them. Per germline, CDR1 LNHNV and CDR2 YYDKDF (reference sequence). The CDR3 region has the DNA TGTGCCACCAGCAGAGCAGTGGCCTACGAGCAGTACTTC. Protein: CATSRAVAYEQYF.

The V and J genes are TRBV4-1 and TRBJ2-1, with 7 bases fitting TRBD1. Germline loops: CDR1 MGHRA, CDR2 YSYEKL. V trimming: 1 base; J trimming: 7 bases; junction bases outside the gene matches: 7. The CDR3 runs 15 residues. The CDR3 DNA is TGCGCCAGCAGCCAAGTTACAGGGGCAGGGAATGAGCAGTTCTTC. Protein: CASSQVTGAGNEQFF.

This sequence joins TRBV24-1 and TRBJ2-3; no definite D call. In germline, CDR1 is KGHDR, CDR2 SFDVKD. The V end was cut by 8 bases, the J end by 1 base, with 9 bases between. The CDR3 extends over 13 amino acids. DNA for the CDR3: TGTGCCACCACAAAGGGCGGCACAGATACGCAGTATTTT. Translated, it gives CATTKGGTDTQYF.

This clonotype occurred a few times. The genes are TRBV28 and TRBJ2-3; a possible D gene is TRBD1 (6 bases). This CDR3 has 15 amino acids. Trimming stripped 1 base from V and 0 bases from J, with 8 bases between. Germline V gene sequence: CDR1 MDHEN, CDR2 SYDVKM. The CDR3 nucleotides read TGTGCCAGCAGTTTATTGGGGGCTAGCACAGATACGCAGTATTTT. As protein: CASSLLGASTDTQYF.

The CDR3 region is CASSQETGGAYEQYF. The DNA for the CDR3 is TGTGCCAGCAGCCAAGAGACGGGGGGAGCCTACGAGCAGTACTTC. V and J are TRBV4-2 and TRBJ2-4; TRBD2 aligns across 7 bases. The J call is in doubt because the DNA end fits TRBJ2-7 better. The germline V gene has CDR1 LGHNA and CDR2 YNFKEQ. The CDR3 consists of 15 residues.

The genes are TRBV4-2 and TRBJ2-7; a possible D gene is TRBD2 (7 bases). The CDR3 runs to 16 residues. Germline V lookup: CDR1 LGHNA, CDR2 YNFKEQ. The V gene lost 4 bases and the J gene lost 0 bases, with 16 bases spanning the gap. CDR3 nucleotides: TGTGCCAGCAGCCTCCGAGGGGGGGGGAGCTCCTACGAGCAGTACTTC. It translates to CASSLRGGGSSYEQYF.

Only a few counts were recorded for this clonotype. The chain carries TRBV7-2 and TRBJ2-5; tentatively, D is TRBD1 (6 bases). Trimming removed 5 bases from V and 9 bases from J, with 13 bases in between. There are 12 residues in the CDR3. CDR1 SGHTA and CDR2 FQGNSA come from the germline V gene. The CDR3 here is CASSPARQAQYF. The CDR3 DNA reads as TGTGCCAGCAGCCCCGCCCGACAGGCCCAGTACTTC.